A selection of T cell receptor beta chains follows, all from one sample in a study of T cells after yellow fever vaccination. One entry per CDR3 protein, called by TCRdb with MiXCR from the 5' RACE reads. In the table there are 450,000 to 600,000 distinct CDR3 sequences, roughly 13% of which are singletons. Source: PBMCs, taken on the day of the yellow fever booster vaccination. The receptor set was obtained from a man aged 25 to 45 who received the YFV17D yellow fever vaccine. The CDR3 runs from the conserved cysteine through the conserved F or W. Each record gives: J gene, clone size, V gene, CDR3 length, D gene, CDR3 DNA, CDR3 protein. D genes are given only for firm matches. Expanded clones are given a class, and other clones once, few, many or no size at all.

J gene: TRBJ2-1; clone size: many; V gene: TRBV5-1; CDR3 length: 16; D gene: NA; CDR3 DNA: TGCGCCAGCAGCGCCATCCCGGACTATTCGGAGGGTGAGCAGTTCTTC; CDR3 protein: CASSAIPDYSEGEQFF
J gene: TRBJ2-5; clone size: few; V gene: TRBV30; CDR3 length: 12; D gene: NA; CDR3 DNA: TGTGCCTGGAGTCAGGGGGGGGAGACCCAGTACTTC; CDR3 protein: CAWSQGGETQYF
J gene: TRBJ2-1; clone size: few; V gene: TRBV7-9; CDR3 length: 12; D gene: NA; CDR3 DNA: TGTGCCAGCAGACTAGGTAGTAATGAGCAGTTCTTC; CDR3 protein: CASRLGSNEQFF
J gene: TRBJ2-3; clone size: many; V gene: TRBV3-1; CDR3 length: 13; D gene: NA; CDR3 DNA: TGTGCCAGCAGCCAGAGTGACACAGATACGCAGTATTTT; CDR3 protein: CASSQSDTDTQYF
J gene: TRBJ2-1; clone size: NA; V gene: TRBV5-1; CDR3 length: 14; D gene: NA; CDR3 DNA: TGCGCCAGCAGCCGGGGCGACGAGTACAATGAGCAGTTCTTC; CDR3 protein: CASSRGDEYNEQFF
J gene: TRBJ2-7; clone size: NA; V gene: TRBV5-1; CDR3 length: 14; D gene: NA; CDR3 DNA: TGCGCCAGCAGCTTTGGGTCGGGGAATTACGAGCAGTACTTC; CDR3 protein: CASSFGSGNYEQYF
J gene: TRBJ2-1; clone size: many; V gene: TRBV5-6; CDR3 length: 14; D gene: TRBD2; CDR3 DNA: TGTGCCAGCAGCTCACTAGCGGGATTCAATGAGCAGTTCTTC; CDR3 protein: CASSSLAGFNEQFF
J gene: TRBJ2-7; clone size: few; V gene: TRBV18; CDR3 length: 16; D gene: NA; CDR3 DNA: TGTGCCAGCTCATTGTTCGTACCCCAGGGAGTCGACGAGCAGTACTTC; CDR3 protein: CASSLFVPQGVDEQYF
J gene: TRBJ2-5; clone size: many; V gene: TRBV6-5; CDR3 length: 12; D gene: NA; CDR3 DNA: TGTGCCAGCAAGACAGCCCAAGAGACCCAGTACTTC; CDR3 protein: CASKTAQETQYF
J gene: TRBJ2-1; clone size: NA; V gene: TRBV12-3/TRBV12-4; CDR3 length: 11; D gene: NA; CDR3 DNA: TGTGCCAGCAGTGAAAGAGGGGAGCAGTTCTTC; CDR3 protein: CASSERGEQFF
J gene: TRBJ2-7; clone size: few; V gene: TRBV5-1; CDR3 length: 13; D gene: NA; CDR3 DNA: TGCGCCAGCAGCCTCCCCCCGGGCCACGAGCAGTACTTC; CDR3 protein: CASSLPPGHEQYF
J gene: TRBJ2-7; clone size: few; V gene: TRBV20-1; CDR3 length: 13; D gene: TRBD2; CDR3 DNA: TGCAGTGCCCTCGGGGGGGGGGCGCAGGAGCAGTACTTC; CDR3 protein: CSALGGGAQEQYF
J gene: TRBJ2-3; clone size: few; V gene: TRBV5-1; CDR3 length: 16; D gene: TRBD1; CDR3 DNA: TGCGCCAGCAGCTTGCCGACAGGGCAAGGCACAGATACGCAGTATTTT; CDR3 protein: CASSLPTGQGTDTQYF
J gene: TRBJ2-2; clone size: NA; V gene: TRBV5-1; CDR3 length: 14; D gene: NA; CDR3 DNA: TGCGCCAGCAGCTTATCTGTATCGGCCGGGGAGCTGTTTTTT; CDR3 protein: CASSLSVSAGELFF
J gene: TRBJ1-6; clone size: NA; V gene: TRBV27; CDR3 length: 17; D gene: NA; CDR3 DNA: TGTGCCAGCAGTTCCGGGAGGGCCACCAATTTGAGGACACCCCTCCACTTT; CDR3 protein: CASSSGRATNLRTPLHF
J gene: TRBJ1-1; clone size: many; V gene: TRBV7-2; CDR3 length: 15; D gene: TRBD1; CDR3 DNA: TGTGCCAGCAGCTCTACAGGGGGCGTTAGGACTGAAGCTTTCTTT; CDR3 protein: CASSSTGGVRTEAFF
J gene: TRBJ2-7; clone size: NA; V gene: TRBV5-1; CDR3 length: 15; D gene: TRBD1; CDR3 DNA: TGCGCCAGCAGCTTGGAAGGACAGGGGTACCACGAGCAGTACTTC; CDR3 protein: CASSLEGQGYHEQYF
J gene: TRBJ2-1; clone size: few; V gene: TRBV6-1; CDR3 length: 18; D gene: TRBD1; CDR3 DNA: TGTGCCAGCAGTGGATCGGGACAGCCCTTTCACTCCTACAATGAGCAGTTCTTC; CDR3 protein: CASSGSGQPFHSYNEQFF
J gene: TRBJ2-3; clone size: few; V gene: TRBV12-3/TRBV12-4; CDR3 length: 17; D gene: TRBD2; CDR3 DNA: TGTGCCAGCAGTTGGTTAGCGGGGGGCGCGACCACAGATACGCAGTATTTT; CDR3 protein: CASSWLAGGATTDTQYF
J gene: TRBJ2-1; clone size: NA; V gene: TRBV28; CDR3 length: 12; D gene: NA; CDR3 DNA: TGTGCCAGCTGGAGCGGAGGCAATGAGCAGTTCTTC; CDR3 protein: CASWSGGNEQFF
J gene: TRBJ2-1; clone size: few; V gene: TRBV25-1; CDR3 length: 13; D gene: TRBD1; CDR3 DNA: TGTGCCAGCAGCCTTGACAGGGCGATGGGGCAGTTCTTC; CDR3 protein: CASSLDRAMGQFF
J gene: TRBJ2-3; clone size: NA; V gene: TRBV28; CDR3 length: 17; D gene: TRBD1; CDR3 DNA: TGTGCCAGCGGAACGACAGGGGTTTATACTAGCACAGATACGCAGTATTTT; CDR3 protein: CASGTTGVYTSTDTQYF
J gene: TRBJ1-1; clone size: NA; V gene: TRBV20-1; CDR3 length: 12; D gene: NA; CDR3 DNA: TGCAGTGCTACGGGCTCGAACACTGAAGCTTTCTTT; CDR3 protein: CSATGSNTEAFF
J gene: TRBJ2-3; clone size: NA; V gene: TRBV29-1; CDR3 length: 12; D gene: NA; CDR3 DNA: TGCAGCTTGGAGACTGGCACAGATACGCAGTATTTT; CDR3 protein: CSLETGTDTQYF